This T cell receptor beta chain emerged from a study of cytomegalovirus exposure and HLA in healthy donors. V shed 3 bases and J shed 4 bases, with 13 bases lying between them. Germline V lookup: CDR1 SGHKS, CDR2 YYEKEE (reference sequence). The CDR3 consists of 14 residues. The table lists this clone with a few counts. PCR primers comprised 60 Vbeta and 13 Jbeta primers. Profiled with immunoSEQ multiplex PCR; TCRdb holds only in-frame clones, not every one. Found here are about 140,000 clones, around 79% of them singletons; the top ten hold 1.5% to 2%. The genes are TRBV5-5 and TRBJ1-2; D perhaps matches TRBD1 (6 bases). Sequenced sample: PBMCs. The source of this sequence is a woman in her 30s in good health and CMV-seronegative. Written as DNA, the CDR3 is TGTGCCAGCAGCTGGGATAGAGGGGGCTATGGCTACACCTTC. This gives the protein CASSWDRGGYGYTF.